This T cell receptor (beta chain) was captured by sequencing in a study of regulatory T cells in long-lasting Graves disease. This clonotype was found many times. Antigen specificity is unknown. Study results and caveats: Gene preferences differed: TRBV28, TRBJ1-2, TRBJ2-5 in persistent cases.

Sample time point: newly diagnosed GD, antithyroid drugs for less than 3 months. The authors made the TCR library using RNA they extracted from PBMCs. The V and J ends lost 3 bases and 2 bases respectively, with 16 bases between them. Germline V gene sequence: CDR1 MDHEN, CDR2 SYDVKM. This CDR3 contains 16 residues. Building the TCR beta libraries relied on iRepertoire HTBI primers, and CDR3 regions underwent Arm-PCR. One entry per CDR3 protein results from TCRdb running MiXCR on the multiplex PCR reads. This sample carries some 230,000 distinct CDR3 sequences, about 16% of them seen once, and the ten largest clones take roughly a fifth.

The source of this sequence is a female donor with Graves disease. The material sequenced was peripheral blood mononuclear cells (PBMCs), taken at new diagnosis, from a patient treated with antithyroid drugs. This rearrangement joins TRBV28 to TRBJ2-5, with D perhaps TRBD2 (6 bases). CDR3 residues: CASSFGGLASQETQYF. The DNA for the CDR3 is TGTGCCAGCAGTTTCGGTGGGCTAGCGTCTCAAGAGACCCAGTACTTC.